The 27 T cell receptor beta chains reported below all come from one sample, sequenced in a study of PD-L1 blockade in urothelial cancer. Here immunoSEQ multiplex PCR was the method, and the copy in TCRdb shows in-frame clones only, minus some. Among around 100,000 clones listed, approximately 85% were seen once. Sequencing was performed on PBMCs, taken around atezolizumab (anti-PD-L1) treatment. These TCRs come from a man aged 50-60 years with urothelial cancer.

This clone occurred a few times. The CDR3 DNA follows: TGTGCCAGCTCACCTTCACCGGGACAGGTCTTTGGCTACACCTTC. Its translation: CASSPSPGQVFGYTF. The V and J genes are TRBV18 and TRBJ1-2; 8 nucleotides agree with TRBD1. The CDR3 is 15 amino acids. V was pared by 3 bases and J by 7 bases, with 10 bases of the junction left unmatched. Germline V gene data show CDR1 as KGHSH and CDR2 as LQKENI.

The J gene is TRBJ2-2, the V gene TRBV19; 12 bases fit TRBD2. With 9 bases clipped from V and 2 bases from J, the junction kept 7 bases outside the gene matches. Germline V gene lookup returns CDR1 LNHDA and CDR2 SQIVND (reference sequence). The CDR3 has 16 amino acids. CDR3 DNA sequence: TGTGCCAGCTCCCTGACTAGCGGGAGTAACACCGGGGAGCTGTTTTTT. This translates into CASSLTSGSNTGELFF. The variable domain in full, with the rest retrieved from reference TRBV19 and TRBJ2-2, is DGGITQSPKYLFRKEGQNVTLSCEQNLNHDAMYWYRQDPGQGLRLIYYSQIVNDFQKGDIAEGYSVSREKKESFPLTVTSAQKNPTAFYLCASSLTSGSNTGELFFGEGSRLTVL.

The chain combines TRBV28 with TRBJ1-6; D unclear. The CDR3 runs to 16 residues. Trimming removed 6 bases from V and 0 bases from J, with 12 bases in between. Germline-derived CDR1 and CDR2 are MDHEN and SYDVKM. The CDR3 sequence: CASSRSVSSYNSPLHF. In nucleotides, the CDR3 is TGTGCCAGCAGCCGGTCCGTTAGCTCCTATAATTCACCCCTCCACTTT.

The chain joins TRBV7-8 to TRBJ2-7; tentatively, D is TRBD1 (5 bases). V lost 5 bases to trimming and J lost 3 bases, with 11 bases between them. The V gene's germline CDR1 is SGHVS and CDR2 FQNEAQ. The CDR3 covers 13 residues. The CDR3 sequence: CASSPTGIYEQYF. Here the CDR3 DNA reads TGTGCCAGCAGCCCCACAGGAATCTACGAGCAGTACTTC.

V usage is TRBV7-9 and J usage is TRBJ1-2; TRBD1 matches at 9 bases. Germline lookup yields CDR1 SEHNR and CDR2 FQNEAQ (reference sequence). The CDR3 sequence is 14 residues long. V shed 5 bases and J 8 bases; nucleotides not matched to a gene: 9. The CDR3 loop is CASSAGTGRDGYTF. The CDR3 nucleotides read TGTGCCAGCAGCGCCGGGACAGGGCGGGACGGCTACACCTTC.

This clone was detected once. Distinct nucleotide sequences in the sample also encode this CDR3. This chain joins TRBV18 and TRBJ2-1; D perhaps matches TRBD2 (6 bases). Between the trimmed V and J ends, which lost 3 bases and 0 bases, there was a span of 9 bases. Germline CDR1 and CDR2: KGHSH and LQKENI. The CDR3 is made up of 15 amino acids. CDR3 residues: CASSPGGSSYNEQFF. For the CDR3, the DNA is TGTGCCAGCTCACCGGGGGGTAGCTCCTACAATGAGCAGTTCTTC.

This clone was counted once. The chain uses TRBV7-3 and TRBJ2-1; 14 nucleotides agree with TRBD2. CDR3 size: 19 residues. Losses at the gene ends were 5 bases for V and 2 bases for J; bases not matched to a gene: 11. Germline V gene data show CDR1 as SGHTA and CDR2 as FQGTGA. DNA for the CDR3: TGTGCCAGCAGCGTCCAGGGACTAGCGGGAGACCCCCCCTACAATGAGCAGTTCTTC. Protein product: CASSVQGLAGDPPYNEQFF.

V is TRBV6-4 and J is TRBJ2-3; TRBD2 agrees at 11 bases. V shed 5 bases and J 9 bases; nucleotides not matched to a gene: 10. This CDR3 is built from 15 residues. CDR1 is MRHNA and CDR2 is SNTAGT in the germline V gene. This CDR3 is CASSTGTSGLTTQYF. The CDR3 nucleotides read TGTGCCAGCAGTACCGGGACTAGCGGTCTAACGACGCAGTATTTT.

J is TRBJ2-3 and V is TRBV7-2; tentative D call: TRBD2 (6 bases). The ends were cut back, 0 bases at V and 6 bases at J, with 16 bases in the middle. Per germline, CDR1 SGHTA and CDR2 FQGNSA. The CDR3 runs 16 residues. CDR3 in DNA: TGTGCCAGCAGCTTAGCGGGAGGTGGTCCCTCCGATACGCAGTATTTT. Residues: CASSLAGGGPSDTQYF.

The chain has TRBV7-3 and TRBJ2-3, with D possibly matching TRBD2 (6 bases). This CDR3 is built from 14 residues. Germline V gene lookup returns CDR1 SGHTA and CDR2 FQGTGA. Trimming took off 5 bases at V and 4 bases at J, with 13 bases between the two ends. CDR3 in DNA: TGTGCCAGCAGCCGTTCACTAGCAGCAGATACGCAGTATTTT. This codes for CASSRSLAADTQYF.

The V call is TRBV6-6, the J call TRBJ1-2, with 7 bases matching TRBD1. The CDR3 covers 14 residues. The ends lost 6 bases at V and 8 bases at J; junction bases unmatched: 12. Germline V lookup: CDR1 MNHNY, CDR2 SVGAGI (reference sequence). CDR3 nucleotides: TGTGCCAGCAGCCCCATGACAGGGATCATCGGCTACACCTTC. It translates to CASSPMTGIIGYTF.

The gene calls are TRBV7-9 and TRBJ2-1; D uncertain. Germline CDR1 is SEHNR and CDR2 is FQNEAQ (reference sequence). V was cut by 5 bases and J by 6 bases, with 11 bases left in between. CDR3 length: 13 amino acids. CDR3 bases: TGTGCCAGCAGCCCACAACCCCCCAATGAGCAGTTCTTC. Residues: CASSPQPPNEQFF.

The chain couples TRBV28 to TRBJ2-7; TRBD1 aligns across 9 bases. The germline V gene has CDR1 MDHEN and CDR2 SYDVKM. This CDR3 is 15 amino acids long. J was trimmed by 2 bases and V by 6 bases; bases with no gene match: 8. The CDR3 nucleotides are TGTGCCAGCAGAATGCTCGGGACAGGGACCTACGAGCAGTACTTC. Amino acid sequence: CASRMLGTGTYEQYF.

This rearrangement joins TRBV5-4 to TRBJ1-1; 8 bases agree with TRBD1. The germline V gene encodes CDR1 SGHNT and CDR2 YYREEE (reference sequence). The CDR3 spans 15 residues. V was clipped by 4 bases and J by 0 bases; unmatched bases: 5. The CDR3: CASSPRTGLNTEAFF. As DNA, the CDR3 is TGTGCCAGCAGCCCCCGGACAGGGCTGAACACTGAAGCTTTCTTT. Combining the CDR3 with reference TRBV5-4 and TRBJ1-1 gives the whole variable domain ETGVTQSPTHLIKTRGQQVTLRCSSQSGHNTVSWYQQALGQGPQFIFQYYREEENGRGNFPPRFSGLQFPNYSSELNVNALELDDSALYLCASSPRTGLNTEAFFGQGTRLTVV.

The rearrangement links TRBV5-5 to TRBJ1-1; no clear D gene. The ends were cut back, 3 bases at V and 2 bases at J, with 11 bases in the middle. Germline V gene data show CDR1 as SGHKS and CDR2 as YYEKEE (reference sequence). CDR3 length: 14 residues. The CDR3 DNA reads as TGTGCCAGCAGCTATCGGGTAATAAACACTGAAGCTTTCTTT. Amino acid sequence: CASSYRVINTEAFF.

V usage is TRBV28 and J usage is TRBJ2-1; the match to TRBD2 covers 12 bases. Germline V CDR1 and CDR2: MDHEN, SYDVKM. The trim removed 10 bases at V and 14 bases at J, leaving 18 bases unmatched. This CDR3 is built from 15 residues. The CDR3 loop reads CATISRLTSGSREFF. DNA of the CDR3: TGTGCCACCATCAGCAGGTTGACTAGCGGGAGTAGGGAGTTCTTC. Full variable domain (missing parts from reference TRBV28 and TRBJ2-1): DVKVTQSSRYLVKRTGEKVFLECVQDMDHENMFWYRQDPGLGLRLIYFSYDVKMKEKGDIPEGYSVSREKKERFSLILESASTNQTSMYLCATISRLTSGSREFFGPGTRLTVL.

The V gene is TRBV28, the J gene TRBJ1-5; 7 bases align to TRBD1. Germline trimming cut 6 bases from V and 7 bases from J; bases unmatched to any gene: 12. CDR1 is MDHEN and CDR2 is SYDVKM in the germline V gene. This CDR3 region has 15 residues. The CDR3 sequence is CASSPLGRGDQPQHF. The CDR3, as DNA: TGTGCCAGCAGCCCCCTTGGCAGGGGGGACCAGCCCCAGCATTTT.

The rearrangement links TRBV5-4 to TRBJ2-3; 7 nucleotides align to TRBD2. Germline V gives CDR1 SGHNT, CDR2 YYREEE (reference sequence). This CDR3 region has 16 residues. The V gene end was trimmed by 4 bases and the J gene end by 3 bases; junction bases not matched to a gene: 11. CDR3 sequence reads: CASSLFKAGHTDTQYF. CDR3 bases: TGTGCCAGCAGCCTCTTTAAAGCGGGGCATACAGATACGCAGTATTTT.

The chain joins TRBV27 to TRBJ2-3; TRBD2 agrees at 8 bases. The ends lost 4 bases at V and 7 bases at J; junction bases unmatched: 19. CDR1 MNHEY and CDR2 SMNVEV come from the germline V gene (reference sequence). The CDR3 spans 18 residues. The CDR3 protein is CASSSTPLGAGEYYTQYF. The CDR3 coding sequence is TGTGCCAGCAGTTCTACGCCCCTAGGAGCGGGAGAGTATTATACGCAGTATTTT.

The DNA of the CDR3 is TGCGCCAGCAGCCCCGGACAGGGCGTGGAGACCCAGTACTTC. The encoded protein is CASSPGQGVETQYF. The chain carries TRBV5-1 and TRBJ2-5, with 8 nucleotides matching TRBD1. The CDR3 consists of 14 residues. The V and J ends lost 4 bases and 5 bases, in that order; junction bases with no gene match: 7. Per the germline V gene, CDR1 is SGHRS and CDR2 is YFSETQ.

The chain recombines TRBV30 with TRBJ2-4; no clear D gene. With 0 bases removed from V and 0 bases from J, the gap between germline ends came to 9 bases. Per the germline V gene, CDR1 is GTSNPN and CDR2 is SVGIG (reference sequence). The CDR3 is 15 amino acids. The CDR3 loop is CAWSVGGLAKNIQYF. The CDR3 nucleotides are TGTGCCTGGAGTGTCGGTGGGCTAGCCAAAAACATTCAGTACTTC. Full variable domain (rest looked up from reference TRBV30 and TRBJ2-4): SQTIHQWPATLVQPVGSPLSLECTVEGTSNPNLYWYRQAAGRGLQLLFYSVGIGQISSEVPQNLSASRPQDRQFILSSKKLLLSDSGFYLCAWSVGGLAKNIQYFGAGTRLSVL.

V and J are TRBV6-1 and TRBJ2-3; tentative D call: TRBD1 (6 bases). V gave up 4 bases and J gave up 0 bases, with 8 bases separating them. This CDR3 is built from 14 residues. CDR1 and CDR2 from the germline V gene are MNHNS and SASEGT. CDR3 protein: CASSGGQSTDTQYF. The CDR3 nucleotides read TGTGCCAGCAGTGGCGGACAGAGCACAGATACGCAGTATTTT.

V and J are TRBV30 and TRBJ2-7, with D perhaps matching TRBD2 (6 bases). Looked up from germline, CDR1 is GTSNPN and CDR2 is SVGIG (reference sequence). CDR3 length: 14 residues. V dropped 3 bases and J dropped 1 base, with 13 bases sitting between them. The CDR3 loop is CAWREDYTSYEQYF. As DNA, the CDR3 is TGTGCCTGGAGAGAGGACTACACTTCCTACGAGCAGTACTTC.

The rearrangement links TRBV21-1 to TRBJ2-1; TRBD2 is the table's D call, not checked against the DNA. TRBV21-1 is labeled a pseudogene. CDR3 length: 18 amino acids. The CDR3 spells CASSKGQERDLSYNEQFF. CDR3 in DNA: TGTGCCAGCAGCAAAGGCCAGGAGCGGGACCTCTCCTACAATGAGCAGTTCTTC.

The gene calls are TRBV7-6 and TRBJ2-7; possibly TRBD1 for D (5 bases). The V end was cut by 4 bases, the J end by 6 bases, with 16 bases between. The CDR3 totals 14 residues. From germline, CDR1 is SGHVS and CDR2 FNYEAQ. CDR3 coding DNA: TGTGCCAGCAGCTCCGAGGCCCTAGGGGTCGAGCAGTACTTC. This translates into CASSSEALGVEQYF.

A single count supports this clone. The genes are TRBV21-1 and TRBJ1-5; the table's D call, TRBD1, was not checked against the DNA. TRBV21-1 is listed as a pseudogene. This CDR3 comprises 20 residues. The chain's CDR3 is CASSNVPGQGVRPRDQPQHF. The DNA of the CDR3 is TGTGCCAGCAGCAATGTTCCGGGACAGGGGGTTCGCCCACGCGATCAGCCCCAGCATTTT.

This clone occurred once. The V gene is TRBV6-5, the J gene TRBJ2-7; 8 positions match TRBD1. V was clipped by 11 bases and J by 4 bases; unmatched bases: 10. Germline CDR1 MNHEY, CDR2 SVGAGI. There are 13 residues in the CDR3. The CDR3 sequence: CAAPRQGSYEQYF. In DNA form, the CDR3 reads TGTGCCGCACCGAGACAGGGGTCTTACGAGCAGTACTTC.